Below, one TCR beta chain is given with its context. The authors prepared UMI-labeled TRB cDNA libraries by 5' RACE. TCRdb reprocessed the 5' RACE reads and keeps a single row for each CDR3 protein, giving no DNA. This repertoire comprises about 90,000 distinct CDR3 sequences; its ten largest clones make up less than 1.1%. These data originate in a study of CXCR3-negative and CXCR3-positive naive CD8 T cells. In germline, CDR1 is SGDLS, CDR2 YYNGEE. This CDR3 spans 16 amino acids. V gene TRBV9 combines with J gene TRBJ2-1; with no DNA, the TCRdb D assignment of TRBD1 cannot be verified. The specimen sequenced was naive CXCR3- CD8+ T cells from blood. Regarding subset: CD45RO-CCR7+CD27+CD95- naive CD8+ T cells lacking CXCR3 (TNR3-). The TCR comes from a human donor in good health. Some clones in this sample may be carry-over from other donors' samples. CDR3 sequence: CASSVAGLGNGGEQFF.